The sequence of this T cell receptor (beta chain) was determined in a study of identical twins. TCRdb re-derived calls from the 5' RACE reads in MiXCR, one entry per CDR3 protein. Seen here are 400,000 to 550,000 distinct CDR3 sequences, 20% to 25% observed once, and the top ten hold about 0.99%. This clonotype was seen a few times. The CDR3 spans 13 residues. V was cut by 7 bases and J by 4 bases, with 11 bases left in between. This sample was shared with a second study, whose subject was T cells expressing NK-cell markers. That paper states: Sorted CD3+CD56+NKG2C+, CD3+CD56+NKG2C- and CD3+CD56-NKG2C+ T cells supplied TCR beta repertoires. Within the sequenced cohort of eight donors, seven exhibited HCMV seropositivity and one was seronegative.

The sequenced material came from CD4+ T cells sorted from blood. The receptor was derived from a woman under 30 in good health. The chain recombines TRBV12-3 or TRBV12-4 with TRBJ1-5; D might be TRBD1 (6 bases). CDR3 sequence: CASKATGNQPQHF. CDR3 DNA sequence: TGTGCCAGCAAGGCCACAGGGAATCAGCCCCAGCATTTT.